A single count supports the clone carrying this T cell receptor (beta chain). The source of the sample is a study of cytomegalovirus exposure and HLA in healthy donors. Study summary: A previous analysis identified 100 million to 120 million unique TCR beta sequences derived from around 180 million T cells. Within an early data release were about 85 million unique TCRs drawn from HLA-typed donors.

The primer mix had 60 Vbeta and 13 Jbeta primers. Only in-frame clones appear in the TCRdb table, and some are missing; sequencing was by immunoSEQ multiplex PCR. The data hold about 160,000 clones, with 80% to 90% observed a single time. The sequence was collected from a man aged 45-65 years in good health and CMV-seropositive. The sequenced sample consisted of PBMCs.

Written as DNA, the CDR3 is TGTGCCAGCAGTCCTAGCAGCCCTAGCGGCCCCACAGATACGCAGTATTTT. Its translation is CASSPSSPSGPTDTQYF. The rearrangement joins TRBV7-2 to TRBJ2-3, with 7 bases matching TRBD2. J was trimmed by 2 bases and V by 6 bases; bases with no gene match: 14. CDR1 is SGHTA, CDR2 FQGNSA, per germline. This CDR3 has 17 residues.